The 18 T cell receptor beta chains given below trace back to one sample, sequenced in a study of blood T cell repertoires in COVID-19. The assay was immunoSEQ multiplex PCR, and TCRdb's table has in-frame clones only and misses some. The sample consists of tens of thousands of clones, 75% to 90% of them appearing once. The material sequenced was peripheral blood. The source of these receptors is a man between 60 and 75 years old with acute or convalescent COVID-19.

The chain uses TRBV2 and TRBJ2-1; 10 bases fit TRBD1. Germline V gene data show CDR1 as SNHLY and CDR2 as FYNNEI. The CDR3 consists of 13 residues. The J segment lost 10 bases and the V segment lost 7 bases, leaving 7 bases of the junction unmatched. This CDR3 is CASKEGTGDEQFF. The CDR3 region has the DNA TGTGCCAGCAAGGAGGGGACAGGGGACGAGCAGTTCTTC. The whole variable domain, remainder taken from reference TRBV2 and TRBJ2-1, is EPEVTQTPSHQVTQMGQEVILRCVPISNHLYFYWYRQILGQKVEFLVSFYNNEISEKSEIFDDQFSVERPDGSNFTLKIRSTKLEDSAMYFCASKEGTGDEQFFGPGTRLTVL.

This chain links TRBV4-2 with TRBJ2-5, with 11 bases matching TRBD2. The CDR3 covers 17 residues. Germline V gene sequence: CDR1 LGHNA, CDR2 YNFKEQ. Trimming at V came to 0 bases and at J to 1 base, leaving 4 bases not matched to a gene. The CDR3 protein is CASSQDWLAGGQETQYF. The CDR3 DNA sequence: TGTGCCAGCAGCCAAGATTGGCTAGCGGGGGGCCAAGAGACCCAGTACTTC.

V gene TRBV7-2 combines with J gene TRBJ1-6; TRBD1 is a possible D gene (5 bases). The CDR3 is 16 amino acids. The V gene lost 3 bases and the J gene lost 9 bases, with 18 bases spanning the gap. The V gene's germline CDR1 is SGHTA and CDR2 FQGNSA. Here the CDR3 reads CASSFGTKVWGSPLHF. The CDR3 nucleotides read TGTGCCAGCAGCTTTGGGACTAAAGTCTGGGGTTCACCCCTCCACTTT.

Turning to this clone: One end of the junction does not line up with germline, which may come from a read error. The rearrangement uses TRBV6-5 and TRBJ1-2; the match to TRBD1 covers 9 bases. The germline V gene encodes CDR1 MNHEY and CDR2 SVGAGI. CDR3 size: 15 residues. Here the CDR3 reads CASSNSGTGYYGYTF. CDR3 nucleotide sequence: TGTGCCAGCAGTAACTCCGGGACAGGGTATTATGGCTACACCTTC.

A single count supports this clone. The chain combines TRBV5-4 with TRBJ1-4; tentative D call: TRBD1 (6 bases). CDR1 is SGHNT, CDR2 YYREEE, per germline (reference sequence). The V and J ends lost 0 bases and 9 bases respectively, with 12 bases between them. This CDR3 has 14 residues. The CDR3 is CASSLAQGGKKLFF. DNA for the CDR3: TGTGCCAGCAGCTTGGCACAGGGTGGGAAAAAACTGTTTTTT.

The chain employs TRBV5-1 and TRBJ1-1; possible D gene TRBD1, 5 bases. Germline loops: CDR1 SGHRS, CDR2 YFSETQ. The CDR3 is made up of 15 amino acids. Trimming removed 0 bases from V and 4 bases from J, with 13 bases in between. CDR3 coding DNA: TGCGCCAGCAGCTTGGAAGCAGGTAGGGGCACTGAAGCTTTCTTT. Amino acids: CASSLEAGRGTEAFF.

The chain links TRBV28 to TRBJ2-7; TRBD1 might be the D (6 bases). Trimming removed 7 bases at V and 6 bases at J, with 19 bases between. The CDR3 covers 14 residues. Per the germline V gene, CDR1 is MDHEN and CDR2 is SYDVKM. CDR3 sequence: CASIQQGLVSEQYF. CDR3 sequence (DNA): TGTGCCAGCATTCAACAGGGCCTGGTTAGCGAGCAGTACTTC.

The genes are TRBV24-1 and TRBJ2-1; 9 bases fit TRBD1. CDR1 is KGHDR, CDR2 SFDVKD, per germline. This CDR3 comprises 17 residues. After removal of 4 bases from V and 8 bases from J, the junction contained 14 bases not matched to a gene. This chain's CDR3 is CATSESAGTGLLDEQFF. In DNA form, the CDR3 reads TGTGCCACCAGTGAGTCCGCCGGGACAGGGCTCTTAGATGAGCAGTTCTTC.

The sample holds a few counts of this clone. The chain couples TRBV6-2 or TRBV6-3 to TRBJ1-2; D perhaps matches TRBD1 (6 bases). The CDR3 consists of 16 residues. Germline CDR1 MNHEY, CDR2 SVGEGT. Trimming removed 4 bases at V and 0 bases at J, with 15 bases between. CDR3 loop: CASSFLRDTANYGYTF. The DNA for the CDR3 is TGTGCCAGCAGTTTTCTTAGGGACACCGCTAACTATGGCTACACCTTC.

The J gene is TRBJ2-7, the V gene TRBV4-1, with D possibly matching TRBD1 (5 bases). Germline CDR1 is MGHRA and CDR2 is YSYEKL. V was shortened by 8 bases and J by 3 bases, with 5 bases between the two germline ends. This CDR3 has 10 amino acids. The CDR3 DNA reads as TGCGCCAGCGGACACTACGAGCAGTACTTC. This translates into CASGHYEQYF.

The rearrangement joins TRBV4-1 to TRBJ1-2, with TRBD1 identical over 7 bases. The length of the CDR3 is 21 residues. Unmatched junction bases numbered 23, after V lost 1 base and J lost 3 bases. The germline V gene encodes CDR1 MGHRA and CDR2 YSYEKL. The CDR3 sequence: CASSQVPLVRQGKDEDYGYTF. The CDR3, as DNA: TGCGCCAGCAGCCAAGTACCACTAGTCCGACAGGGAAAAGATGAGGACTATGGCTACACCTTC.

The chain combines TRBV29-1 with TRBJ2-7; 9 bases match TRBD1. The CDR3 has 15 residues. With V trimmed by 6 bases and J by 3 bases, 12 bases remained unmatched. Per the germline V gene, CDR1 is SQVTM and CDR2 is ANQGSEA. CDR3 in amino acids: CSVVHGTGSYYEQYF. The CDR3 nucleotides read TGCAGCGTGGTTCACGGGACAGGGTCCTACTACGAGCAGTACTTC.

This clone was recorded only once. This chain joins TRBV2 and TRBJ2-1; TRBD2 aligns across 8 bases. Germline CDR1 SNHLY, CDR2 FYNNEI. With 6 bases clipped from V and 0 bases from J, the junction kept 4 bases outside the gene matches. CDR3 size: 15 residues. The CDR3 loop reads CASSITSGSYNEQFF. CDR3 DNA sequence: TGTGCCAGCAGCATTACTAGCGGCTCCTACAATGAGCAGTTCTTC.

J is TRBJ2-3 and V is TRBV10-3; D perhaps matches TRBD2 (5 bases). Germline CDR1 is ENHRY and CDR2 is SYGVKD. The CDR3 is 12 residues long. V dropped 6 bases and J dropped 6 bases, with 10 bases sitting between them. This chain's CDR3 is CAISRGPDTQYF. Here the CDR3 DNA reads TGTGCCATCAGCCGCGGGCCGGATACGCAGTATTTT.

The chain recombines TRBV7-2 with TRBJ2-1, with D possibly TRBD1 on 5 matching bases. The length of the CDR3 is 13 residues. Trimming removed 5 bases at V and 7 bases at J, with 12 bases between. From germline, CDR1 is SGHTA and CDR2 FQGNSA. CDR3 bases: TGTGCCAGCAGCCTCCTTCCAGGGAATGAGCAGTTCTTC. It translates to CASSLLPGNEQFF.

The chain has TRBV10-3 and TRBJ2-5, with 7 bases aligning to TRBD2. The germline V gene has CDR1 ENHRY and CDR2 SYGVKD. Germline trimming cut 0 bases from V and 1 base from J; bases unmatched to any gene: 8. This CDR3 region has 17 residues. The CDR3 sequence is CAISESGAGVFQETQYF. CDR3 bases: TGTGCCATCAGTGAGTCCGGGGCGGGGGTCTTCCAAGAGACCCAGTACTTC.

The chain joins TRBV5-6 to TRBJ2-5, with TRBD2 matching over 8 bases. The V gene end was trimmed by 0 bases and the J gene end by 3 bases; junction bases not matched to a gene: 4. The CDR3 is 15 amino acids. Germline V lookup: CDR1 SGHDT, CDR2 YYEEEE. CDR3 nucleotides: TGTGCCAGCAGCTTGGAAAGTAGCGGGGAAGAGACCCAGTACTTC. This gives the protein CASSLESSGEETQYF.

This clone was counted between two and nine times. J is TRBJ2-2 and V is TRBV11-2; 8 nucleotides agree with TRBD2. From germline, CDR1 is SGHAT and CDR2 FQNNGV. The CDR3 totals 17 residues. V gave up 5 bases and J gave up 4 bases; unmatched junction bases: 12. CDR3 sequence: CASSPPGLVEGTGELFF. The CDR3 DNA is TGTGCCAGCAGCCCCCCGGGACTAGTCGAGGGCACCGGGGAGCTGTTTTTT.